This T cell receptor (beta chain) came from a study of cytomegalovirus exposure and HLA in healthy donors. The study, taken as a whole, reports: A later analysis showed that HLA-associated TCR beta chains had undergone more clonal expansion than equally common others.

The CDR3 runs 15 residues. Germline V gene sequence: CDR1 GTSNPN, CDR2 SVGIG (reference sequence). The V gene end was trimmed by 1 base and the J gene end by 10 bases; junction bases not matched to a gene: 7. With regard to this clone: Antigen unknown.

13 Jbeta primers and 60 Vbeta primers were used for the PCR. Sequencing used immunoSEQ multiplex PCR; TCRdb keeps in-frame clones, though not all of them. The sample has around 190,000 clones; around 84% are singletons. This TCR came from a girl under 10 years old in good health and CMV-seropositive. The specimen was PBMCs. The rearrangement uses TRBV30 and TRBJ2-3; 14 bases fit TRBD2. The CDR3 DNA sequence: TGTGCCTGGAGTGAAGGGACTAGCGGGAGTGCGGCGCAGTATTTT. This gives the protein CAWSEGTSGSAAQYF.